This T cell receptor (beta chain) was sequenced during a study of blood T cell repertoires in COVID-19. Study information: Sites in the United States, Italy and Spain provided acute and convalescent COVID-19 samples. PBMCs, B-cell-depleted T cells, or T cells provided the cDNA or gDNA that made up the material.

The V gene's germline CDR1 is SGDLS and CDR2 YYNGEE. The V segment lost 0 bases and the J segment 2 bases; nucleotides outside the gene matches: 6. The CDR3 loop spans 16 amino acids. In the study's own analysis: Amplified reference gene primers provided the basis for estimating nucleated cell counts. Libraries were prepared by immunoSEQ multiplex PCR; TCRdb keeps only in-frame clonotypes and omits some of them. The V and J calls and the clone size are those of that table, but D and trimming were determined from the DNA. The repertoire holds roughly 250,000 clones, with about 88% as singletons. The chain carries TRBV9 and TRBJ2-7, with TRBD1 identical over 9 bases. The sample consisted of peripheral blood. This TCR was recovered from a woman aged 40 to 50 who had recovered from COVID-19. CDR3 protein: CASSVGGGQGTYEQYF. Written as DNA, the CDR3 is TGTGCCAGCAGCGTAGGGGGCGGACAGGGGACCTACGAGCAGTACTTC.